This entry lists 22 T cell receptor beta chains sequenced from one sample in a study of cytotoxic CD8 clonotypes in ibrutinib-treated CLL. The protocol was immunoSEQ multiplex PCR, while the TCRdb copy is restricted to in-frame clones and leaves out a portion. Of 65,000 to 85,000 clones in the sample, approximately 87% were seen once. The sequencing used PBMCs, collected after 24 months of ibrutinib treatment. The receptors were sampled from a human donor with chronic lymphocytic leukemia.

This chain uses TRBV7-3 with TRBJ2-3; TRBD1 matches at 8 bases. Germline CDR1 reads SGHTA; CDR2 reads FQGTGA. This CDR3 comprises 14 residues. V shed 3 bases and J 3 bases; nucleotides not matched to a gene: 2. The chain's CDR3 is CASSLDRVTDTQYF. CDR3 DNA sequence: TGTGCCAGCAGCTTGGACAGGGTTACAGATACGCAGTATTTT.

The rearrangement uses TRBV30 and TRBJ2-1; 11 nucleotides align to TRBD2. V lost 3 bases to trimming and J lost 6 bases; unmatched junction nucleotides: 7. Germline CDR1 and CDR2: GTSNPN and SVGIG (reference sequence). CDR3 length: 15 residues. The CDR3, as DNA: TGTGCCTGGAGCTTAGCGGGAGGGCCGGGCAATGAGCAGTTCTTC. Translation: CAWSLAGGPGNEQFF.

This chain links TRBV9 with TRBJ2-1; 8 bases are shared with TRBD2. The V and J ends lost 4 bases and 2 bases, in that order; junction bases with no gene match: 8. Germline CDR1 and CDR2: SGDLS and YYNGEE. The CDR3 length is 16 residues. The CDR3 DNA is TGTGCCAGCAGCTCGACTAGCGCGCAGACCTACAATGAGCAGTTCTTC. It codes for CASSSTSAQTYNEQFF.

CDR3: CASSPSGSTDTQYF. As DNA, the CDR3 is TGTGCCAGCAGCCCAAGCGGGAGCACAGATACGCAGTATTTT. V is TRBV7-3 and J is TRBJ2-3; tentatively, D is TRBD2 (6 bases). The CDR3 loop spans 14 amino acids. Germline-derived CDR1 and CDR2 are SGHTA and FQGTGA. The V end was cut by 5 bases, the J end by 0 bases, with 9 bases between.

The CDR3 loop reads CASSLGQSYNEQFF. As DNA, the CDR3 is TGCGCCAGCAGCTTGGGACAGTCCTACAATGAGCAGTTCTTC. V and J are TRBV5-1 and TRBJ2-1; possible D gene TRBD1, 5 bases. The V end was cut by 0 bases, the J end by 1 base, with 5 bases between. The germline gives CDR1 SGHRS, CDR2 YFSETQ. The CDR3 totals 14 residues.

J is TRBJ1-5 and V is TRBV10-2; D remains unclear. V gave up 0 bases and J gave up 4 bases, with 7 bases separating them. CDR1 is WSHSY, CDR2 SAAADI, per germline. This CDR3 has 14 residues. The CDR3 DNA reads TGCGCCAGCAGTGAGTCGACAACTAATCAGCCCCAGCATTTT. As protein: CASSESTTNQPQHF.

The chain employs TRBV28 and TRBJ2-2; 14 nucleotides align to TRBD2. Germline assignment: CDR1 MDHEN and CDR2 SYDVKM. The CDR3 has 19 residues. V lost 6 bases and J lost 0; bases outside the gene matches: 9. CDR3 DNA: TGTGCCAGCAGGTCCTCGGGACTAGCGGGAGATCCGAACACCGGGGAGCTGTTTTTT. This translates into CASRSSGLAGDPNTGELFF.

This clone was observed a handful of times. The chain has TRBV10-3 and TRBJ2-1; D is unclear. Germline CDR1 and CDR2: ENHRY and SYGVKD. The CDR3 totals 14 residues. V was cut by 1 base and J by 5 bases, with 9 bases left in between. CDR3 loop: CAISEWLLDNEQFF. The CDR3 DNA reads as TGTGCCATCAGTGAGTGGCTCCTTGACAATGAGCAGTTCTTC.

The chain uses TRBV11-3 and TRBJ2-7, with 10 bases lining up with TRBD1. CDR3 length: 13 residues. Per the germline V gene, CDR1 is SGHNT and CDR2 is YENEEA. The junction had 10 bases not matched to a gene; V was cut back by 5 bases and J by 12 bases. CDR3 sequence (DNA): TGTGCCAGCAGCCAGACAGGGGGCTTGAGTACGTACTTC. The encoded protein is CASSQTGGLSTYF.

This chain links TRBV28 with TRBJ2-3; no clear D. The V gene lost 5 bases and the J gene lost 8 bases, with 11 bases spanning the gap. This CDR3 contains 12 residues. Germline loops: CDR1 MDHEN, CDR2 SYDVKM. The CDR3 spells CASSPPEGTQYF. CDR3 coding DNA: TGTGCCAGCAGTCCCCCGGAAGGTACGCAGTATTTT.

The chain employs TRBV5-1 and TRBJ1-2, with D perhaps matching TRBD1 (5 bases). From germline, CDR1 is SGHRS and CDR2 YFSETQ. Trimming stripped 0 bases from V and 0 bases from J, with 15 bases between. This CDR3 is built from 17 residues. The CDR3 is CASSLGREGNANYGYTF. CDR3 DNA: TGCGCCAGCAGCTTGGGCAGGGAGGGCAACGCTAACTATGGCTACACCTTC.

This clone was detected only once. The genes are TRBV9 and TRBJ2-7; D gene unclear. The CDR3 is made up of 13 amino acids. V was clipped by 3 bases and J by 3 bases, with 10 bases between them. Germline V gene data show CDR1 as SGDLS and CDR2 as YYNGEE. The CDR3: CASSASPDYEQYF. The CDR3 bases are TGTGCCAGCAGCGCCAGCCCAGACTACGAGCAGTACTTC.

This clone was seen once. The V call is TRBV27, the J call TRBJ2-7; D unresolved. Germline V gene sequence: CDR1 MNHEY, CDR2 SMNVEV (reference sequence). The CDR3 length is 11 residues. V was shortened by 3 bases and J by 5 bases, with 5 bases between the two germline ends. CDR3 DNA: TGTGCCAGCAGTTTTAGGAACGAGCAGTACTTC. Its protein is CASSFRNEQYF.

V and J are TRBV27 and TRBJ2-7; 10 bases match TRBD2. The germline V gene has CDR1 MNHEY and CDR2 SMNVEV (reference sequence). This CDR3 is 15 amino acids long. Unmatched junction bases numbered 9, after V lost 5 bases and J lost 5 bases. The CDR3 reads CASSLKAGGPHEQYF. CDR3 DNA: TGTGCCAGCAGTCTAAAAGCGGGAGGGCCCCACGAGCAGTACTTC.

DNA for the CDR3: TGTGCCAGCAGCTTGTCCGTGGCGGAGAACACTGAAGCTTTCTTT. Protein sequence: CASSLSVAENTEAFF. The chain recombines TRBV5-4 with TRBJ1-1; D gene unclear. This CDR3 has 15 amino acids. The germline CDR1 and CDR2 sequences are SGHNT and YYREEE (reference sequence). The V and J ends lost 1 base and 1 base respectively, with 11 bases between them.

The chain recombines TRBV6-5 with TRBJ1-6, with D uncertain. V was shortened by 6 bases and J by 11 bases, with 20 bases between the two germline ends. This CDR3 contains 15 residues. The germline CDR1 and CDR2 sequences are MNHEY and SVGAGI. CDR3 region: CASRHAGRSTAPLHF. The CDR3 DNA reads TGTGCCAGCAGGCATGCCGGGAGAAGTACAGCACCCCTCCACTTT.

This clone showed up just a few times. The J gene is TRBJ2-1, the V gene TRBV9, with 9 nucleotides matching TRBD2. The CDR3 extends over 13 amino acids. V dropped 0 bases and J dropped 9; count of bases not matched to a gene: 1. Germline V gives CDR1 SGDLS, CDR2 YYNGEE. CDR3 loop: CASSVVTSGEQFF. The DNA for the CDR3 is TGTGCCAGCAGCGTAGTGACTAGCGGTGAGCAGTTCTTC.

The chain couples TRBV11-2 to TRBJ2-7, with 7 bases that match TRBD2. The CDR3 is made up of 16 amino acids. The V segment lost 3 bases and the J segment 7 bases; nucleotides outside the gene matches: 15. CDR1 is SGHAT, CDR2 FQNNGV, per germline. The CDR3 bases are TGTGCCAGCAGCTTCCCTTCGGGGGGAGGCTCCCGGGAGCAGTACTTC. Protein: CASSFPSGGGSREQYF.

The chain links TRBV5-1 to TRBJ1-2, with D uncertain. Germline V lookup: CDR1 SGHRS, CDR2 YFSETQ. CDR3 length: 13 amino acids. V lost 0 bases, J lost 8 bases, and 11 bases lay in between. CDR3: CASSLGGGEGYTF. The CDR3 coding sequence is TGCGCCAGCAGCTTGGGTGGAGGCGAGGGCTACACCTTC. Filled out from reference TRBV5-1 and TRBJ1-2, the complete variable domain reads KAGVTQTPRYLIKTRGQQVTLSCSPISGHRSVSWYQQTPGQGLQFLFEYFSETQRNKGNFPGRFSGRQFSNSRSEMNVSTLELGDSALYLCASSLGGGEGYTFGSGTRLTVV.

The V and J genes are TRBV6-1 and TRBJ2-5; D is possibly TRBD1 (6 bases). The CDR3 has 17 amino acids. Deletions cut 2 bases from V and 1 base from J, with 17 bases between. Germline CDR1 reads MNHNS; CDR2 reads SASEGT. The CDR3 DNA is TGTGCCAGCAGTGAAAAACAGGGCTCCCCTAGCCAAGAGACCCAGTACTTC. Translated: CASSEKQGSPSQETQYF.

This clone was counted at least ten times. This chain joins TRBV6-5 and TRBJ1-1; D unclear. CDR1 and CDR2 from the germline V gene are MNHEY and SVGAGI. The CDR3 length is 15 residues. V was pared by 8 bases and J by 5 bases, with 21 bases between. The CDR3 reads CASAYQEEGGTEAFF. The CDR3 region has the DNA TGTGCCAGCGCGTACCAAGAAGAGGGAGGAACTGAAGCTTTCTTT.

The genes are TRBV11-2 and TRBJ2-1, with 7 positions matching TRBD2. This CDR3 region has 16 residues. CDR1 and CDR2 (germline): SGHAT, FQNNGV. J was trimmed by 7 bases and V by 5 bases; bases with no gene match: 14. The CDR3 here is CASSPRAGELGNEQFF. CDR3 coding DNA: TGTGCCAGCAGCCCTCGTGCGGGAGAACTAGGGAATGAGCAGTTCTTC.